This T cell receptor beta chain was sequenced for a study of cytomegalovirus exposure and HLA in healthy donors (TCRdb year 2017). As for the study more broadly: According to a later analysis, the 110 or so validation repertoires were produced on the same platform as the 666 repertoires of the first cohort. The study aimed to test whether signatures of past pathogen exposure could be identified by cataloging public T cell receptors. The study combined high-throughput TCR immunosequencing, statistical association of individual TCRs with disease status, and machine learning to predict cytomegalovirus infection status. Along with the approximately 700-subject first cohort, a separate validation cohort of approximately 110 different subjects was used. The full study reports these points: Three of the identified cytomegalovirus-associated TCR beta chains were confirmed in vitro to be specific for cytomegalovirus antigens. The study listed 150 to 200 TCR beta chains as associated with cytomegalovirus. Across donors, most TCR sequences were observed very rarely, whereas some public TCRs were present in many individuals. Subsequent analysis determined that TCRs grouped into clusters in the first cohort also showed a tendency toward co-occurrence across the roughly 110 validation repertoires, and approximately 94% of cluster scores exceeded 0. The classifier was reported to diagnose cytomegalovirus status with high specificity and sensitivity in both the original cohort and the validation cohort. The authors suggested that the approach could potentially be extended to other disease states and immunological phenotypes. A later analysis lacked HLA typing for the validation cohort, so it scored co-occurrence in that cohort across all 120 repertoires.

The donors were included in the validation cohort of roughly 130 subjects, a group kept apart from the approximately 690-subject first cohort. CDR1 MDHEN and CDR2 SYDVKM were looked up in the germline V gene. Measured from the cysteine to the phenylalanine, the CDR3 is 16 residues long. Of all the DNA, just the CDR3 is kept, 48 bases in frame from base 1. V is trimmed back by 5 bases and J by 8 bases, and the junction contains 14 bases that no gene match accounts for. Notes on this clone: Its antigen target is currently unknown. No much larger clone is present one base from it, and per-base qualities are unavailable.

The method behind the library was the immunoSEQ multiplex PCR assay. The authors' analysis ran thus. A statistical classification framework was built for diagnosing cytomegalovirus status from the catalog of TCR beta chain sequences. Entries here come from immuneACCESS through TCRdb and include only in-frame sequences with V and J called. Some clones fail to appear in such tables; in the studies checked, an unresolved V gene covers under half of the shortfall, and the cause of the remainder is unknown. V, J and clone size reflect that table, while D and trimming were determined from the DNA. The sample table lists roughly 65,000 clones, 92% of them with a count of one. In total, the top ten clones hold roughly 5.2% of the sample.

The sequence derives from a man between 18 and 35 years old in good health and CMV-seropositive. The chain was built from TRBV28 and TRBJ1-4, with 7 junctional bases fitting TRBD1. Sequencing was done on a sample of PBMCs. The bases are TGTGCCAGCAGTCCTACAGGGGATGACTCCCAAGAAAAACTGTTTTTT. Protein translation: CASSPTGDDSQEKLFF.